This is a list of T cell receptor beta chains from one sample in a study of cytomegalovirus exposure and HLA in healthy donors. The method was immunoSEQ multiplex PCR; TCRdb's version includes in-frame clones alone and lacks a portion of them. The sample lists some 200,000 clones; roughly 78% were seen once. Specimen: PBMCs. The receptors stem from a girl aged 5-17 years in good health and CMV-seropositive. Both conserved end residues are part of each CDR3. The D gene is left open where the match is weak. Clone size appears in some rows only: once, few, many, or a class for an expanded clone.

cdr3_aa | cdr3_nt | d_call | clone_size | j_call | v_call
CASSIRDRGEKLFF | TGTGCCAGCAGCATCCGGGACAGGGGTGAAAAACTGTTTTTT | TRBD1 | - | TRBJ1-4 | TRBV9
CASSDYTGELFF | TGTGCCAGCAGTGACTACACCGGGGAGCTGTTTTTT | - | few | TRBJ2-2 | TRBV2
CASSQVLATYNEQFF | TGCGCCAGCAGCCAAGTTTTAGCGACCTACAATGAGCAGTTCTTC | - | - | TRBJ2-1 | TRBV4-1
CSVEAGTVTEAFF | TGCAGCGTTGAAGCCGGGACAGTCACTGAAGCTTTCTTT | TRBD1 | - | TRBJ1-1 | TRBV29-1
CASSVTGGIGNTIYF | TGTGCCAGCAGTGTGACAGGTGGGATTGGAAACACCATATATTTT | - | - | TRBJ1-3 | TRBV25-1
CASSLGGTDSGANVLTF | TGCGCCAGCAGCTTGGGGGGGACAGACTCTGGGGCCAACGTCCTGACTTTC | TRBD1 | - | TRBJ2-6 | TRBV5-1
CASSRQEGYEQYF | TGCGCCAGCAGCCGGCAGGAGGGGTACGAGCAGTACTTC | - | few | TRBJ2-7 | TRBV4-1
CASYRDRAGELFF | TGTGCCAGCTACCGGGACAGGGCCGGGGAGCTGTTTTTT | TRBD1 | - | TRBJ2-2 | TRBV5-4
CASSLRLAGAQETQYF | TGTGCCAGCAGCTTGAGACTAGCGGGGGCACAAGAGACCCAGTACTTC | TRBD2 | - | TRBJ2-5 | TRBV11-3
CASSYGGQGGTQYF | TGTGCCAGCAGTTACGGGGGACAGGGGGGGACCCAGTACTTC | TRBD1 | - | TRBJ2-5 | TRBV6-5
CASSQDTGGPTGELFF | TGCGCCAGCAGCCAAGATACGGGGGGGCCTACCGGGGAGCTGTTTTTT | TRBD2 | - | TRBJ2-2 | TRBV4-3
CASSIGQGPGNTIYF | TGTGCCAGTAGTATAGGACAGGGCCCTGGAAACACCATATATTTT | TRBD1 | - | TRBJ1-3 | TRBV19
CASSPRLGEGYTF | TGTGCCAGCAGCCCCCGGTTAGGGGAAGGCTACACCTTC | - | - | TRBJ1-2 | TRBV7-9
CASSLNEQFF | TGTGCCAGCAGTCTCAATGAGCAGTTCTTC | - | few | TRBJ2-1 | TRBV2
CASATGGWHEQFF | TGTGCCAGCGCCACCGGAGGTTGGCATGAGCAGTTCTTC | - | few | TRBJ2-1 | TRBV5-6
CASSQDRQAGGFYGYTF | TGCGCCAGCAGCCAAGATCGTCAGGCTGGGGGGTTCTATGGCTACACCTTC | - | - | TRBJ1-2 | TRBV4-3